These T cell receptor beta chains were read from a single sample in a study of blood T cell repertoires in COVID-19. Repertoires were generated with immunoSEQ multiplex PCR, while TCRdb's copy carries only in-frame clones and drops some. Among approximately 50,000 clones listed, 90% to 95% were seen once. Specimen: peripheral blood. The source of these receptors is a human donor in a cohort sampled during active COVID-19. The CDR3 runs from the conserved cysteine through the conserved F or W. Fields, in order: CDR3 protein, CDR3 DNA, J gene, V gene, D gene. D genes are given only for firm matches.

cdr3_aa: CASSPSTEFYGYTF; cdr3_nt: TGTGCCAGCAGCCCATCGACAGAATTCTATGGCTACACCTTC; j_call: TRBJ1-2; v_call: TRBV5-5; d_call: NA
cdr3_aa: CASREDRHTEAFF; cdr3_nt: TGTGCCAGCAGGGAGGACAGGCACACTGAAGCTTTCTTT; j_call: TRBJ1-1; v_call: TRBV2; d_call: TRBD1
cdr3_aa: CATGRRVDSPLHF; cdr3_nt: TGTGCCACCGGACGGAGGGTGGATTCACCCCTCCACTTT; j_call: TRBJ1-6; v_call: TRBV11-2; d_call: NA
cdr3_aa: CASSYSRQEVTGELFF; cdr3_nt: TGTGCCAGCAGTTACTCCCGACAGGAGGTCACCGGGGAGCTGTTTTTT; j_call: TRBJ2-2; v_call: TRBV6-5; d_call: NA
cdr3_aa: CSAAGAQYF; cdr3_nt: TGCAGTGCTGCGGGGGCGCAGTACTTC; j_call: TRBJ2-5; v_call: TRBV20-1; d_call: NA
cdr3_aa: CASAKDRDHSPLHF; cdr3_nt: TGCGCCAGCGCCAAAGACAGGGACCATTCACCCCTCCACTTT; j_call: TRBJ1-6; v_call: TRBV4-1; d_call: TRBD1
cdr3_aa: CAWRVTGGMETQYF; cdr3_nt: TGTGCCTGGAGGGTGACAGGGGGCATGGAGACCCAGTACTTC; j_call: TRBJ2-5; v_call: TRBV30; d_call: TRBD1
cdr3_aa: CASSTSGSRNEQFF; cdr3_nt: TGTGCCAGCAGCACTAGCGGGAGTAGGAATGAGCAGTTCTTC; j_call: TRBJ2-1; v_call: TRBV6-6; d_call: TRBD2
cdr3_aa: CASSTSGGGLRYNEQFF; cdr3_nt: TGCGCCAGCAGTACTAGCGGGGGGGGCCTAAGGTACAATGAGCAGTTCTTC; j_call: TRBJ2-1; v_call: TRBV5-1; d_call: TRBD2
cdr3_aa: CASSPTTGLISGELFF; cdr3_nt: TGTGCCAGCAGTCCCACGACAGGGTTGATCTCCGGGGAGCTGTTTTTT; j_call: TRBJ2-2; v_call: TRBV14; d_call: TRBD1
cdr3_aa: CASSPNRARGEKLFF; cdr3_nt: TGTGCCAGTTCTCCAAACAGGGCGCGAGGGGAAAAACTGTTTTTT; j_call: TRBJ1-4; v_call: TRBV19; d_call: NA
cdr3_aa: CASSSDRGRETQYF; cdr3_nt: TGTGCCAGCAGCTCTGACAGGGGGCGAGAGACCCAGTACTTC; j_call: TRBJ2-5; v_call: TRBV7-9; d_call: TRBD1
cdr3_aa: CASSSGLAGDEQFF; cdr3_nt: TGTGCCAGCAGCTCGGGACTAGCGGGAGATGAGCAGTTCTTC; j_call: TRBJ2-1; v_call: TRBV7-3; d_call: TRBD2
cdr3_aa: CASSAHRTENTEAFF; cdr3_nt: TGTGCCAGCAGCGCCCACCGAACAGAGAACACTGAAGCTTTCTTT; j_call: TRBJ1-1; v_call: TRBV7-8; d_call: NA
cdr3_aa: CAWSVSRDQPQHF; cdr3_nt: TGTGCCTGGAGTGTAAGCCGGGATCAGCCCCAGCATTTT; j_call: TRBJ1-5; v_call: TRBV30; d_call: NA
cdr3_aa: CSERAFTDTQYF; cdr3_nt: TGCAGCGAGAGGGCCTTCACAGATACGCAGTATTTT; j_call: TRBJ2-3; v_call: TRBV29-1; d_call: NA
cdr3_aa: CASSGGQIYGYTF; cdr3_nt: TGTGCCAGTAGTGGGGGACAGATCTATGGCTACACCTTC; j_call: TRBJ1-2; v_call: TRBV19; d_call: TRBD1
cdr3_aa: CATSPLPGTGLDTQYF; cdr3_nt: TGTGCCACCAGCCCCCTCCCCGGGACAGGGTTAGATACGCAGTATTTT; j_call: TRBJ2-3; v_call: TRBV15; d_call: TRBD1
cdr3_aa: CASSFEGRVSHFAYNSPLHF; cdr3_nt: TGTGCCAGCAGCTTCGAGGGTCGGGTCTCCCATTTTGCCTATAATTCACCCCTCCACTTT; j_call: TRBJ1-6; v_call: TRBV5-8; d_call: NA
cdr3_aa: CASSIRTANYGYTF; cdr3_nt: TGTGCCAGTAGTATACGGACAGCCAATTATGGCTACACCTTC; j_call: TRBJ1-2; v_call: TRBV19; d_call: NA
cdr3_aa: CAWSFDSTFSGNTIYF; cdr3_nt: TGTGCCTGGAGTTTTGACAGTACCTTCTCTGGAAACACCATATATTTT; j_call: TRBJ1-3; v_call: TRBV30; d_call: NA
cdr3_aa: CASSLAATSYGYTF; cdr3_nt: TGTGCCAGCAGCTTGGCCGCGACAAGCTATGGCTACACCTTC; j_call: TRBJ1-2; v_call: TRBV5-8; d_call: NA
cdr3_aa: CASSRQERSNTGELFF; cdr3_nt: TGTGCCAGCTCACGTCAAGAGCGGTCCAACACCGGGGAGCTGTTTTTT; j_call: TRBJ2-2; v_call: TRBV18; d_call: NA
cdr3_aa: CASSLVWGHEQFF; cdr3_nt: TGTGCCAGCAGCTTAGTATGGGGGCATGAGCAGTTCTTC; j_call: TRBJ2-1; v_call: TRBV7-9; d_call: NA
cdr3_aa: CASSLSYQDGQAYEQYF; cdr3_nt: TGTGCCAGCAGTTTATCTTACCAAGACGGACAGGCCTACGAGCAGTACTTC; j_call: TRBJ2-7; v_call: TRBV27; d_call: TRBD1
cdr3_aa: CASSKGQTGDTEAFF; cdr3_nt: TGTGCCAGCAGCAAAGGACAAACAGGGGACACTGAAGCTTTCTTT; j_call: TRBJ1-1; v_call: TRBV21-1; d_call: NA
cdr3_aa: CASSILAGQVGNEQFF; cdr3_nt: TGTGCCAGTAGTATCTTGGCGGGACAGGTTGGCAATGAGCAGTTCTTC; j_call: TRBJ2-1; v_call: TRBV19; d_call: TRBD1
cdr3_aa: CASSPRKNRAESLLNTGELFF; cdr3_nt: TGTGCCAGCAGCCCCCGTAAGAACAGAGCCGAGAGTCTCCTGAACACCGGGGAGCTGTTTTTT; j_call: TRBJ2-2; v_call: TRBV9; d_call: NA